This T cell receptor (beta chain) comes out of a study of blood T cells in healthy people across ages. About the study: There was about one barcoded beta molecule captured by template switching per two T cells.

Next came a second PCR, run for about 6 to 11 cycles, which used a sample-barcoded 5' primer along with a J-beta primer mix. TCRdb re-derived calls from the 5' RACE reads in MiXCR, one entry per CDR3 protein. In the table there are hundreds of thousands of distinct CDR3 sequences, more than 40% of which are singletons. There are a few counts of this clonotype. Each of the donors had approximately 10 milliliters of peripheral blood drawn into EDTA-treated Vacutainer tubes. The CDR3 sequence is 16 residues long. Trimming removed 0 bases from V and 4 bases from J, with 15 bases in between. Looked up from germline, CDR1 is LNHNV and CDR2 is YYDKDF (reference sequence).

This clonotype was obtained from a woman aged 55-75 years in good health. The chain couples TRBV15 to TRBJ1-2, with D perhaps TRBD1 (6 bases). Sequencing input: blood. CDR3 in DNA: TGTGCCACCAGCAGAGATCGCGGGGGGCTGGTCTATGGCTACACCTTC. Amino acids: CATSRDRGGLVYGYTF.